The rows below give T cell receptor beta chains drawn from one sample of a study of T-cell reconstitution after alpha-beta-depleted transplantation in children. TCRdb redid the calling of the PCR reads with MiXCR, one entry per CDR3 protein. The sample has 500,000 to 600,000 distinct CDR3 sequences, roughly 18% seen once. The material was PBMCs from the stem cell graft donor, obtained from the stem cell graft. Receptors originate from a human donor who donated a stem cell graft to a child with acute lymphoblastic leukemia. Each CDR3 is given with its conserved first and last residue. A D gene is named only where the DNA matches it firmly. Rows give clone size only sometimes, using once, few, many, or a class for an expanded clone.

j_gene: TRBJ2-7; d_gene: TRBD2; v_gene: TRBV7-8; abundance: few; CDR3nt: TGTGCCAGCAGCCAATTCCGGACTAGTCGGAGTGGCAACGAGCAGTACTTC; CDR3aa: CASSQFRTSRSGNEQYF
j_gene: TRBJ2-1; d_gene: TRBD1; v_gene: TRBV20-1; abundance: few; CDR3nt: TGCAGTGCTCGACCCCGGACAGGGGTTCGGAATGAGCAGTTCTTC; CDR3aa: CSARPRTGVRNEQFF
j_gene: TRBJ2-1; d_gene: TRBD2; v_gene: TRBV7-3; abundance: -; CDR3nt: TGTGCCAGCAGCTTAACCCGCGGGAGCCACCAGGCCAATGAGCAGTTCTTC; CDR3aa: CASSLTRGSHQANEQFF
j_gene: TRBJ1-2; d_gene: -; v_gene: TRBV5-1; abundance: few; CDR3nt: TGCGCCAGCAGCTTGGGGGGGACGGACTATGGCTACACCTTC; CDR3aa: CASSLGGTDYGYTF
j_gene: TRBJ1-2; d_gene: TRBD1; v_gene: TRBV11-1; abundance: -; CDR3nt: TGTGCCAGCAGCCGAGGCGGACAGGGGAGGCCCCAATTACATGGCTACACCTTC; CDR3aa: CASSRGGQGRPQLHGYTF
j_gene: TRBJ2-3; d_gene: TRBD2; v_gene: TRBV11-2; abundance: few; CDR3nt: TGTGCCAGCCGGCGACTAGCGGGGCGCACAGATACGCAGTATTTT; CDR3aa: CASRRLAGRTDTQYF
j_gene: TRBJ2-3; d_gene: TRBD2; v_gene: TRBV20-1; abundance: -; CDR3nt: TGCAGTGCTAGAGTCTCCATAGCGGGAAGTAGCACAGATACGCAGTATTTT; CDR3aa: CSARVSIAGSSTDTQYF
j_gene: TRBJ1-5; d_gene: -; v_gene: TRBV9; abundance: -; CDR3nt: TGTGCCAGCAGCGAGGGGGGCGCCCAGCCCCAGCATTTT; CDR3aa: CASSEGGAQPQHF
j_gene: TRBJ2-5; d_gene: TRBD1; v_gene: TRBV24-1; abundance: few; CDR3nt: TGTGCCACCAGTGATTTCAGACAGGGCCGAGAGACCCAGTACTTC; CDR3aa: CATSDFRQGRETQYF
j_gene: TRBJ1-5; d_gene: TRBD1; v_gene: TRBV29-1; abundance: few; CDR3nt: TGCAGCGTTGAGACAGGGGGCGGACAGCCCCAGCATTTT; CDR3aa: CSVETGGGQPQHF
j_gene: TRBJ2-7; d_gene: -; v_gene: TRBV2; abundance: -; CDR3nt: TGTGCCAGCACCGGGACGGGTGAGCAGTACTTC; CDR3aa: CASTGTGEQYF
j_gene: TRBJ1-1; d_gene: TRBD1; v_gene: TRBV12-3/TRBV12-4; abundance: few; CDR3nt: TGTGCCAGCAGTTTGACAGGGGTCACTGAAGCTTTCTTT; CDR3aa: CASSLTGVTEAFF
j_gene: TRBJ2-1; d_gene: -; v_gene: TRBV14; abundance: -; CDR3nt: TGTGCCAGCAGCCGAAGTAAGGCCAATGAGCAGTTCTTC; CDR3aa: CASSRSKANEQFF
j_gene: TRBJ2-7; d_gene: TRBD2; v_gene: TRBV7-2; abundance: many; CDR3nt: TGTGCCAGCAGCCGGACTAGCGGACAAGGCAACGAGCAGTACTTC; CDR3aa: CASSRTSGQGNEQYF
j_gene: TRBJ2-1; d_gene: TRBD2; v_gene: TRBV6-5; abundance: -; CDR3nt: TGTGCCAGCAGTTACCTAGCGGGAGACGTCAATGAGCAGTTCTTC; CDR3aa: CASSYLAGDVNEQFF
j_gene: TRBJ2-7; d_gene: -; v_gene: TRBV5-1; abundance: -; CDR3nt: TGCGCCAGCAGCTTTTGGGAATCCCACGAGCAGTACTTC; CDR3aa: CASSFWESHEQYF
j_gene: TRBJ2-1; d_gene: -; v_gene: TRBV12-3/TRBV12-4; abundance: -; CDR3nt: TGTGCCAGCAGTTGGGACTTAAATGAGCAGTTCTTC; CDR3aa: CASSWDLNEQFF
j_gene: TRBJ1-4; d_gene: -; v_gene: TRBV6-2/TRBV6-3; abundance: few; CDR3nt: TGTGCCAGCCCTCGATGGGGGCGGGAAAAACTGTTTTTT; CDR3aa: CASPRWGREKLFF
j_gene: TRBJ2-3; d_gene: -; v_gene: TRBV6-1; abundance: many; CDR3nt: TGTGCCAGCAGTGAAGTGTTTGGGATTCGAGCAGATACGCAGTATTTT; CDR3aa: CASSEVFGIRADTQYF
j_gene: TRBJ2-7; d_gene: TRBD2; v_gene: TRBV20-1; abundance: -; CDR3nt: TGCAGTGCTAGAGATCTGGGGGGAGGGCCGTACGAGCAGTACTTC; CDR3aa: CSARDLGGGPYEQYF
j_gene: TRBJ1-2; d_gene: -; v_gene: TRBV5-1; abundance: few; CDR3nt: TGCGCCAGCAGCTTGATCCTCAGGGGTGAGGATGGCTACACCTTC; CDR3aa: CASSLILRGEDGYTF
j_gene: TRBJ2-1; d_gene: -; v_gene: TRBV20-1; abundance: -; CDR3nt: TGCAGTGCGCACCGGGACTCTCTTTACGAGCAGTTCTTC; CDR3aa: CSAHRDSLYEQFF
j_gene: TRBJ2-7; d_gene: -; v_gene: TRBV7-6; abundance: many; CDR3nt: TGTGCCAGCAGTTTACGGGGCTACGAGCAGTACTTC; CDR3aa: CASSLRGYEQYF
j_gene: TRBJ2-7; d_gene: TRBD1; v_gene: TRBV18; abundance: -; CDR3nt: TGTGCCAGCTCACCACTCCAGGGGACAGGGGGCACGGGGGAGCAGTACTTC; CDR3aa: CASSPLQGTGGTGEQYF
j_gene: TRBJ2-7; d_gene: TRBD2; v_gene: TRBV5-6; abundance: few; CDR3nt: TGTGCCAGCAGCTCACCACCTTGGGAGGGAACCTACGAGCAGTACTTC; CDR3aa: CASSSPPWEGTYEQYF
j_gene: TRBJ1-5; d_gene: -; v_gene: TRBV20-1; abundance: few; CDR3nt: TGCAGTGCTAACCGGGGGAATCAGCCCCAGCATTTT; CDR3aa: CSANRGNQPQHF
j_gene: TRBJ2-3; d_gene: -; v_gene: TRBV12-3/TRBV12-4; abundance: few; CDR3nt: TGTGCCAGCAGTTTAACTTCTCCCGGACAGAGCGAGCCCGAAACCCCTAGCACAGATACGCAGTATTTT; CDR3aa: CASSLTSPGQSEPETPSTDTQYF
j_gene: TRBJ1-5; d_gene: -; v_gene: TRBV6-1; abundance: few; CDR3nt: TGTGCCAGCAGTGAAGAATATAGCAATCAGCCCCAGCATTTT; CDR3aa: CASSEEYSNQPQHF
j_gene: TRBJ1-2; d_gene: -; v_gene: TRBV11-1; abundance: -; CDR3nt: TGTGCCAGCAGCTTCGGGCTTCGGAGGTTGTTACCTAACTATGGCTACACCTTC; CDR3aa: CASSFGLRRLLPNYGYTF
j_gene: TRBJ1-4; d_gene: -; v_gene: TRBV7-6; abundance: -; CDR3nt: TGTGCCAGCAGCCCCGAGCGGTTTAATGAAAAACTGTTTTTT; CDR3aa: CASSPERFNEKLFF